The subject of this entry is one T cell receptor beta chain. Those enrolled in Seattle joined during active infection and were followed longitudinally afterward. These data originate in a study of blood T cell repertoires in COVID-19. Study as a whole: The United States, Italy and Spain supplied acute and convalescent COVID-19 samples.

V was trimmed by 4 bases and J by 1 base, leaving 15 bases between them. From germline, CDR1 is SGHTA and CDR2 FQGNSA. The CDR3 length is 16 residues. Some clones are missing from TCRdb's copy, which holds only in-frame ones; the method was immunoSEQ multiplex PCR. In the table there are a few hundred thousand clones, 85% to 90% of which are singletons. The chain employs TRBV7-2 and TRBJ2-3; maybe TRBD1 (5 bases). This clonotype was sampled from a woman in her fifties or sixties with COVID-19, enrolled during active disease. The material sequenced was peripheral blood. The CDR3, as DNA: TGTGCCAGCAGCTCACACAGGCGTCAGGGCACAGATACGCAGTATTTT. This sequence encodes CASSSHRRQGTDTQYF.